These T cell receptor beta chains were read from a single sample in a study of radiotherapy plus CTLA-4 blockade in lung cancer. Generated by immunoSEQ multiplex PCR, the TCRdb table keeps only in-frame clones and is missing some. The sample yields roughly 100,000 clones, approximately 80% seen once. Sequencing was performed on peripheral blood, taken from a patient treated with radiotherapy plus ipilimumab. The receptors stem from a human donor with non-small cell lung cancer that progressed on radiotherapy plus ipilimumab. Both conserved end residues are trimmed from each CDR3. Fields, in order: V gene, clone size, CDR3 protein. The size of a clone is reported for some rows only, either as once, few or many, or as a class for expanded clones.

V: TRBV9
size: once
CDR3: ASSVVLGKNTEAF

V: TRBV27
size: NA
CDR3: ASSLSGDPYGYT

V: TRBV6-1
size: NA
CDR3: ASTQGAGVQPQH

V: TRBV7-2
size: NA
CDR3: ASSSQTGGIEKLF

V: TRBV6-1
size: few
CDR3: ASSEEPTGAYEQY

V: TRBV4-1
size: NA
CDR3: ASGRVSSNEQF

V: TRBV6-1
size: once
CDR3: ASAELPGRQAF

V: TRBV2
size: NA
CDR3: ASRVQNEQF

V: TRBV7-9
size: few
CDR3: ASRSDREGREQY

V: TRBV30
size: NA
CDR3: AWSKQEAF

V: TRBV4-1
size: NA
CDR3: ASSNRASAQPQH

V: TRBV11-3
size: NA
CDR3: ASSLGRAGELF

V: TRBV27
size: NA
CDR3: ASRRNLQGFTDTQY

V: TRBV10-1
size: NA
CDR3: ASSGIQGINSPLH

V: TRBV5-6
size: NA
CDR3: ASSPGDYEQY

V: TRBV11-2
size: NA
CDR3: ASSPPGQYYEQY

V: TRBV9
size: NA
CDR3: ASSATGMGNQPQH

V: TRBV6-4
size: NA
CDR3: ASSDSAARATEAF

V: TRBV13
size: few
CDR3: ASSSPGQSYGYT

V: TRBV4-2
size: NA
CDR3: ASSQDSGSYNEQF

V: TRBV28
size: NA
CDR3: ASREYTGIGANVLT

V: TRBV10-2
size: NA
CDR3: ASSEGWENYGYT

V: TRBV15
size: NA
CDR3: ATTEDRGNYEQY

V: TRBV5-1
size: NA
CDR3: ASSPVGMGETQY

V: TRBV27
size: NA
CDR3: ASSLRVDPGNTIY

V: TRBV6-5
size: NA
CDR3: ASSPPGTSNTEAF

V: TRBV27
size: few
CDR3: ASSLLAGGPHTGELF

V: TRBV28
size: NA
CDR3: ASSSSWRDKETQY

V: TRBV29-1
size: NA
CDR3: SVEDRATRLTSDQETQY

V: TRBV28
size: NA
CDR3: ASALSGANVLT

V: TRBV6-8
size: NA
CDR3: ASSYPEGGTGELF

V: TRBV2
size: NA
CDR3: ASRYYNEQF

V: TRBV27
size: NA
CDR3: ASSSGTGLTEAF

V: TRBV6-5
size: once
CDR3: ASRKNGAEQF

V: TRBV5-5
size: few
CDR3: ASSLVAGTGELF

V: TRBV2
size: NA
CDR3: ASSKQGDYGYT

V: TRBV6-5
size: NA
CDR3: ASSYRLNTEAF

V: TRBV6-1
size: NA
CDR3: ASSERGLDYYEQY

V: TRBV30
size: NA
CDR3: AWRWASHQETQY

V: TRBV6-5
size: NA
CDR3: ASSQPGQGETQY

V: TRBV4-1
size: NA
CDR3: ASSQRQSMNTEAF

V: TRBV30
size: NA
CDR3: AWSPPGGASSQY